This TCR beta chain was documented in a study of T cell changes during pregnancy in multiple sclerosis. This table comes from immunoSEQ multiplex PCR, and its TCRdb copy is limited to in-frame clones, with some not included. Of roughly 87,000 clones in the sample, just under 95% were seen once. Germline values: CDR1 MRHNA, CDR2 SNTAGT. V lost 6 bases, J lost 1 base, and 3 bases stayed unmatched. CDR3 size: 14 residues. This chain uses TRBV6-4 with TRBJ2-3; 8 bases are a match to TRBD2. This clonotype was obtained from a female donor in good health, enrolled as a control in a pregnancy study. The sequencing used peripheral blood, collected in the third trimester of pregnancy. The CDR3 DNA reads TGTGCCAGCAGCACTAGCGGAGGCACAGATACGCAGTATTTT. Protein sequence: CASSTSGGTDTQYF.